Below are 3 T cell receptor beta chains sequenced from a single sample in a study of identical twins. TCRdb ran MiXCR on the 5' RACE reads and lists one entry per CDR3 protein. The table lists 1.5 million to 2 million distinct CDR3 sequences, more than 30% of them singletons. Sequenced input: cord blood. The receptors were gathered from a newborn girl in good health.

The table lists this clonotype with a count of one. The chain couples TRBV6-5 to TRBJ2-1, with 13 bases identical to TRBD2. The junction had 5 bases not matched to a gene; V was cut back by 3 bases and J by 3 bases. Per the germline V gene, CDR1 is MNHEY and CDR2 is SVGAGI. This CDR3 region has 17 residues. Here the CDR3 DNA reads TGTGCCAGCAGTTATGGGGGGACTAGCGGGGTCTACAATGAGCAGTTCTTC. Translated: CASSYGGTSGVYNEQFF.

In DNA form, the CDR3 reads TGCAGCGTTGAGACAGGGGAGAACTATGGCTACACCTTC. Protein product: CSVETGENYGYTF. The gene calls are TRBV29-1 and TRBJ1-2, with TRBD1 identical over 8 bases. The J segment lost 2 bases and the V segment lost 3 bases, leaving 2 bases of the junction unmatched. Germline values: CDR1 SQVTM, CDR2 ANQGSEA. The CDR3 consists of 13 residues.

The chain couples TRBV27 to TRBJ2-5, with 8 bases that match TRBD1. With the DNA end fitting TRBJ2-7 better, the J assignment may be wrong. CDR3 length: 15 amino acids. Germline lookup yields CDR1 MNHEY and CDR2 SMNVEV (reference sequence). CDR3 in amino acids: CASSVPGQGVGEQYF. The DNA of the CDR3 is TGTGCCAGCAGTGTTCCCGGACAGGGTGTCGGCGAGCAGTACTTC.